This TCR beta chain was sequenced for a study of blood T cell repertoires in COVID-19 (TCRdb year 2020). A note on the overall study: Samples covering the acute and convalescent phases of COVID-19 were provided by collaborators in the United States, Italy and Spain. The dataset comprised deeply sampled blood TCRbeta repertoires from subjects exposed to, actively infected with, or recovered from COVID-19. The prospective study material was composed of cDNA or gDNA derived from T cells, B-cell-depleted T cells, or PBMCs. Samples were obtained from the ongoing ImmuneRACE study (first 160 participants) and from about 1,300 subjects provided by 6 global collaborators. The repertoires were released in a freely available public database intended as a resource for research on the immune response to SARS-CoV-2. The sample metadata nearly always contained a de-identified subject ID, COVID-19 status, age in years and sex. Where HLA class I and class II types were available, the types were taken from metadata supplied by the sample provider, not from assay-based typing.

The collaborating institutions used their own protocols to collect whole blood in K2EDTA tubes. For TCRbeta analysis, collaborators shipped samples in one of three forms: frozen whole blood, isolated PBMCs, or DNA extracted from either of those sample types. Results and caveats for the whole study, not just this receptor: How much clinical and demographic metadata was included differed by source and by participant, and the metadata was provided uncurated.

V is cut back by 3 bases and J by 2 bases, with 13 bases in the junction unmatched. CDR1 and CDR2, looked up from the germline V gene, are LGHNA and YNFKEQ. From the cysteine up to the phenylalanine, the CDR3 has a length of 19 residues. The DNA shown is the 57-base CDR3, in frame from base 1. TCRbeta CDR3 regions were amplified from genomic DNA by means of the immunoSEQ Assay, a bias-controlled multiplex PCR. The paper's processing steps were these. The number of nucleated cells in each sample was estimated from the amplification of reference gene primers within the assay. To quantify the absolute abundance of each unique TCRbeta CDR3 rearrangement, sequence reads were collapsed and filtered. For each sample, productive Simpson clonality was calculated as the square root of Simpson's diversity index over productive rearrangements. TCRdb retrieved this table from immuneACCESS and kept in-frame rearrangements only. Not all clones are present; in checked studies, unresolved V genes account for under half, and no reason is known for the remainder. The D gene and trimming were derived from the DNA, and the V and J assignments and clone size from that table. Present in this sample are roughly 250,000 clones, about four fifths of which were seen just once. The ten largest account for around 3% of the sample.

Note on this clone: The antigen it recognizes is unknown. One base away there is no much larger clone; base qualities are not given.

The material sequenced was peripheral blood. The chain employs TRBV4-2 and TRBJ2-3, and 11 bases in between align with TRBD2. This TCR was recovered from a woman aged 60-70 years with active or convalescent COVID-19. The DNA sequence is given as TGTGCCAGCAGCCATCGCGGGACTAGCGGCGTTCCCCTCACAGATACGCAGTATTTT. Its protein product is CASSHRGTSGVPLTDTQYF.